Below, 28 T cell receptor beta chains from the same sample are listed, as sequenced in a study of beta chain features in type 1 diabetes (dated by TCRdb to 2017 to 2018). Which antigens these TCRs recognize remains unknown. Libraries were prepared through the immunoSEQ multiplex PCR assay. All of the isolated RNA was reverse transcribed with the High Capacity cDNA Reverse Transcription Kit, so expressed TCRB transcripts were sequenced. TCRdb obtained this table from immuneACCESS and retained in-frame rearrangements with V and J assigned. These tables miss some clones; where compared with another copy, unresolved V genes account for less than half of the shortfall, and the remainder is unexplained. Recorded for this sample are roughly 300,000 clones; more than 13% of them occurred a single time. The ten largest clones capture roughly 0.018% of the sample. General findings and caveats noted by the study authors: A moderate but significant shortening of TCRB CDR3 length was observed in type 1 diabetes patients in all four CD4+ subsets.

Material for sequencing was naive CD4+ T cells from blood. The cell subset or site label here, explained by the study, means: true naive CD4+ T cells. The receptors were gathered from a man younger than 40 with type 1 diabetes.

This chain connects TRBV7-2 to TRBJ2-1; perhaps TRBD2 as D (6 bases). Trimming removed 5 bases at V and 5 bases at J, with 16 bases between. Germline CDR1 reads SGHTA; CDR2 reads FQGNSA. The CDR3 sequence is 15 residues long. Here the CDR3 DNA reads TGTGCCAGCAGCCTTAGCGGAACGGGAAACAATGAGCAGTTCTTC. It specifies CASSLSGTGNNEQFF. Together with reference TRBV7-2 and TRBJ2-1, the CDR3 gives the full variable domain: GAGVSQSPSNKVTEKGKDVELRCDPISGHTALYWYRQSLGQGLEFLIYFQGNSAPDKSGLPSDRFSAERTGGSVSTLTIQRTQQEDSAVYLCASSLSGTGNNEQFFGPGTRLTVL.

The chain uses TRBV7-9 and TRBJ1-2; TRBD1 might be the D (5 bases). The CDR3 spans 13 residues. Trimming removed 5 bases at V and 8 bases at J, with 15 bases between. Per germline, CDR1 SEHNR and CDR2 FQNEAQ (reference sequence). In DNA, the CDR3 is TGTGCCAGCAGCCCCGAGAGGAGGGACGGCTACACCTTC. It specifies CASSPERRDGYTF.

V usage is TRBV9 and J usage is TRBJ1-1, with D possibly TRBD1 on 6 matching bases. Trimming left V 3 bases short and J 5 bases short, with 11 bases between. The germline CDR1 and CDR2 sequences are SGDLS and YYNGEE. The CDR3 has 13 amino acids. CDR3 region: CASSGGGRTEAFF. In DNA form, the CDR3 reads TGTGCCAGCAGCGGAGGGGGAAGGACTGAAGCTTTCTTT.

The chain has TRBV5-4 and TRBJ2-3; 10 bases match TRBD2. CDR3 size: 16 residues. Germline CDR1 reads SGHNT; CDR2 reads YYREEE (reference sequence). Trimming removed 4 bases from V and 4 bases from J; junction bases left unmatched: 9. CDR3 protein: CASSLGLADLPDTQYF. CDR3 sequence (DNA): TGTGCCAGCAGCCTAGGACTAGCGGACCTTCCAGATACGCAGTATTTT.

This sequence joins TRBV27 and TRBJ2-4, with D perhaps matching TRBD2 (5 bases). Germline CDR1 MNHEY, CDR2 SMNVEV (reference sequence). The V end lost 8 bases, the J end lost 0 bases, and 17 bases lay between the germline ends. The CDR3 runs to 16 residues. CDR3 sequence reads: CASLPRAAKAKNIQYF. The DNA for the CDR3 is TGTGCCAGCCTCCCGAGGGCAGCTAAAGCCAAAAACATTCAGTACTTC.

The genes are TRBV10-3 and TRBJ1-2, with 8 bases identical to TRBD1. The length of the CDR3 is 13 residues. Germline assignment: CDR1 ENHRY and CDR2 SYGVKD. Trimming took 5 bases from V and 6 from J; bases not matched to a gene: 5. CDR3 sequence (DNA): TGTGCCATCAGTCAGGACAGGGAACATGGCTACACCTTC. The encoded protein is CAISQDREHGYTF.

There are a few counts of this clone. This CDR3 reads CASSYGTPGTDTQYF. The CDR3 nucleotides are TGTGCCAGCAGTTATGGGACACCCGGCACAGATACGCAGTATTTT. The chain links TRBV6-5 to TRBJ2-3; D possibly corresponds to TRBD1 (6 bases). V lost 3 bases and J lost 1, with 11 bases in between. Germline lookup yields CDR1 MNHEY and CDR2 SVGAGI. CDR3 length: 15 residues.

This clone was found a few times. The chain carries TRBV25-1 and TRBJ1-2; 8 bases line up with TRBD1. CDR1 and CDR2 from the germline V gene are MGHDK and SYGVNS. The trim removed 5 bases at V and 8 bases at J, leaving 7 bases unmatched. The CDR3 length is 13 residues. For the CDR3, the DNA is TGTGCCAGCAGTATGGACAGGGCCGGAGGCTACACCTTC. Its translation: CASSMDRAGGYTF.

The V and J genes are TRBV28 and TRBJ2-2; D is perhaps TRBD2 (6 bases). The CDR3 totals 14 residues. V was shortened by 4 bases and J by 4 bases, with 10 bases between the two germline ends. The germline gives CDR1 MDHEN, CDR2 SYDVKM. Written as DNA, the CDR3 is TGTGCCAGCAGTTCTATGGGGGGCACCGGGGAGCTGTTTTTT. It codes for CASSSMGGTGELFF.

This clone showed up just a few times. This sequence joins TRBV18 and TRBJ2-1, with 12 nucleotides matching TRBD2. The CDR3 sequence is 15 residues long. CDR1 is KGHSH, CDR2 LQKENI, per germline. Trimming cost V 6 bases and J 8 bases; bases outside gene matches: 8. Written as DNA, the CDR3 is TGTGCCAGCTCCCTCGGACTAGCGGGAACGGATGAGCAGTTCTTC. This encodes CASSLGLAGTDEQFF.

This chain uses TRBV30 with TRBJ1-2; tentatively, D is TRBD1 (5 bases). Germline lookup yields CDR1 GTSNPN and CDR2 SVGIG (reference sequence). Trimming cost V 1 base and J 5 bases, with 8 bases left between them. The CDR3 has 12 amino acids. The CDR3 bases are TGTGCCTGGAGTGCTACAGGATATGGCTACACCTTC. Translated, it gives CAWSATGYGYTF. Using reference TRBV30 and TRBJ1-2 for the parts outside the CDR3, the full variable domain is SQTIHQWPATLVQPVGSPLSLECTVEGTSNPNLYWYRQAAGRGLQLLFYSVGIGQISSEVPQNLSASRPQDRQFILSSKKLLLSDSGFYLCAWSATGYGYTFGSGTRLTVV.

V is TRBV5-1 and J is TRBJ2-5; 9 bases agree with TRBD1. This CDR3 region has 17 residues. The V segment lost 0 bases and the J segment 5 bases; nucleotides outside the gene matches: 11. The germline gives CDR1 SGHRS, CDR2 YFSETQ. CDR3 sequence (DNA): TGCGCCAGCAGCTTGGTTGGGACAGGGTTCGTTTCGGAGACCCAGTACTTC. Encoded protein: CASSLVGTGFVSETQYF. The full variable domain, completed using reference TRBV5-1 and TRBJ2-5, is KAGVTQTPRYLIKTRGQQVTLSCSPISGHRSVSWYQQTPGQGLQFLFEYFSETQRNKGNFPGRFSGRQFSNSRSEMNVSTLELGDSALYLCASSLVGTGFVSETQYFGPGTRLLVL.

In its sample, this clone was seen a few times. The rearrangement uses TRBV28 and TRBJ2-1; D is unclear. The CDR3 runs 14 residues. Trimming took 10 bases from V and 12 from J, leaving 25 bases between them. Germline V gives CDR1 MDHEN, CDR2 SYDVKM. This chain's CDR3 is CATRLSRDSRGQFF. CDR3 coding DNA: TGTGCCACCAGGTTATCGCGCGACTCAAGAGGGCAGTTCTTC.

V is TRBV11-3 and J is TRBJ2-3; D unclear. The length of the CDR3 is 13 residues. V lost 4 bases, J lost 0 bases, and 5 bases lay in between. Looked up from germline, CDR1 is SGHNT and CDR2 is YENEEA. Here the CDR3 reads CASSSGSTDTQYF. CDR3 nucleotides: TGTGCCAGCAGCTCCGGTAGCACAGATACGCAGTATTTT.

The rearrangement uses TRBV4-1 and TRBJ2-7; possibly TRBD2 for D (5 bases). V was pared by 3 bases and J by 2 bases, with 14 bases between. Germline assignment: CDR1 MGHRA and CDR2 YSYEKL. The CDR3 spans 15 residues. CDR3 amino acids: CASSHPAQRAYEQYF. The CDR3 DNA follows: TGCGCCAGCAGCCATCCCGCCCAGAGGGCCTACGAGCAGTACTTC.

In nucleotides, the CDR3 is TGTGCCAGCAGCCTCCACAGGAGCTCCTACGAGCAGTACTTC. Translating it yields CASSLHRSSYEQYF. The genes are TRBV7-7 and TRBJ2-7; perhaps TRBD1 as D (5 bases). The V gene lost 5 bases and the J gene lost 0 bases, with 11 bases spanning the gap. Germline V lookup: CDR1 SSHAT, CDR2 FNYEAQ (reference sequence). CDR3 length equals 14 residues.

In its sample, this clone was seen a few times. The rearrangement uses TRBV4-3 and TRBJ2-3; the D is unclear. The CDR3 runs 14 residues. V dropped 1 base and J dropped 1 base, with 6 bases sitting between them. Germline lookup yields CDR1 LGHNA and CDR2 YSLEER. CDR3: CASSQGAGTDTQYF. The CDR3 DNA is TGCGCCAGCAGCCAAGGCGCCGGCACAGATACGCAGTATTTT.

The rearrangement links TRBV5-1 to TRBJ2-7; 8 nucleotides line up with TRBD2. CDR3 length equals 16 residues. V lost 4 bases, J lost 0 bases, and 9 bases stayed unmatched. The germline V gene encodes CDR1 SGHRS and CDR2 YFSETQ. The CDR3 sequence is CASSLLAGLSSYEQYF. CDR3 DNA: TGCGCCAGCAGCCTGCTAGCGGGCTTAAGCTCCTACGAGCAGTACTTC.

This clone appeared a few times. The genes are TRBV6-6 and TRBJ2-4; weak D call: TRBD1 (8 bases). The CDR3 spans 15 residues. CDR1 and CDR2 from the germline V gene are MNHNY and SVGAGI (reference sequence). The ends were cut back, 0 bases at V and 8 bases at J, with 14 bases in the middle. CDR3 region: CASSYSNTGGDIQYF. CDR3 in DNA: TGTGCCAGCAGTTACTCGAATACAGGGGGGGACATTCAGTACTTC.

This clone was seen only a few times. This chain uses TRBV19 with TRBJ2-1; 9 nucleotides align to TRBD2. The CDR3 is made up of 16 amino acids. Germline V gene data show CDR1 as LNHDA and CDR2 as SQIVND (reference sequence). Trimming cost V 6 bases and J 0 bases; bases outside gene matches: 6. CDR3 DNA sequence: TGTGCCAGTAGAGGGATTAGCGGGAGCTCCTACAATGAGCAGTTCTTC. It encodes CASRGISGSSYNEQFF.

V is TRBV6-5 and J is TRBJ1-1, with D tentatively TRBD1 (5 bases). This CDR3 spans 13 amino acids. V shed 6 bases and J shed 5 bases, with 13 bases lying between them. CDR1 and CDR2 from the germline V gene are MNHEY and SVGAGI. The DNA of the CDR3 is TGTGCCAGCAGGGTCCGGGGGAGGACTGAAGCTTTCTTT. It yields the protein CASRVRGRTEAFF.

This clone has just a few counts. This chain links TRBV11-2 with TRBJ1-2; 9 nucleotides agree with TRBD1. The germline V gene encodes CDR1 SGHAT and CDR2 FQNNGV. The CDR3 has 14 amino acids. Trimming removed 5 bases from V and 3 bases from J; junction bases left unmatched: 4. CDR3: CASSPRDRDYGYTF. The CDR3 bases are TGTGCCAGCAGCCCACGGGACAGGGACTATGGCTACACCTTC.

V is TRBV28 and J is TRBJ2-7; weak D call: TRBD1 (5 bases). Germline V gene data show CDR1 as MDHEN and CDR2 as SYDVKM. Trimming stripped 3 bases from V and 6 bases from J, with 15 bases between. The CDR3 covers 14 residues. The CDR3 DNA follows: TGTGCCAGCAGTTTCGATGACAGATTTGGCGAGCAGTACTTC. The encoded protein is CASSFDDRFGEQYF.

This clone came up a few times. The J gene is TRBJ2-7, the V gene TRBV4-1, with 8 bases lining up with TRBD2. Losses at the gene ends were 0 bases for V and 4 bases for J; bases not matched to a gene: 8. There are 16 residues in the CDR3. The germline V gene has CDR1 MGHRA and CDR2 YSYEKL. DNA of the CDR3: TGCGCCAGCAGCCAAGATCAAGGCAGCGGGAGATACGAGCAGTACTTC. Its protein is CASSQDQGSGRYEQYF.

The rearrangement joins TRBV28 to TRBJ2-5, with D maybe TRBD2 (7 bases). Trimming removed 5 bases at V and 1 base at J, with 14 bases between. This CDR3 region has 15 residues. Germline V gene sequence: CDR1 MDHEN, CDR2 SYDVKM. CDR3 protein: CASSGGDTLQETQYF. CDR3 bases: TGTGCCAGCAGTGGGGGGGACACCCTCCAAGAGACCCAGTACTTC.

This clone was detected only a few times. The V and J genes are TRBV29-1 and TRBJ2-1; D is possibly TRBD2 (6 bases). This CDR3 spans 16 amino acids. The V gene's germline CDR1 is SQVTM and CDR2 ANQGSEA. V was cut by 7 bases and J by 15 bases, with 34 bases left in between. This CDR3 reads CSALFDLISGGGEVFF. DNA for the CDR3: TGCAGCGCGCTTTTCGACCTAATTAGCGGAGGAGGGGAGGTGTTCTTC.

The chain uses TRBV27 and TRBJ2-6, with D perhaps matching TRBD2 (5 bases). Trimming pared 9 bases from V and 1 base from J, leaving 13 bases between. This CDR3 comprises 15 residues. Germline CDR1 is MNHEY and CDR2 is SMNVEV (reference sequence). Here the CDR3 DNA reads TGTGCCAGTGCTACCGAGGGATCTGGGGCCAACGTCCTGACTTTC. The encoded protein is CASATEGSGANVLTF.

The chain carries TRBV5-1 and TRBJ2-5; possible D gene TRBD2, 6 bases. CDR1 is SGHRS, CDR2 YFSETQ, per germline. V lost 3 bases to trimming and J lost 2 bases, with 14 bases between them. The CDR3 contains 15 residues. The CDR3 protein is CASSSDGGEQETQYF. The CDR3 DNA reads TGCGCCAGCAGCTCGGATGGCGGGGAACAAGAGACCCAGTACTTC.